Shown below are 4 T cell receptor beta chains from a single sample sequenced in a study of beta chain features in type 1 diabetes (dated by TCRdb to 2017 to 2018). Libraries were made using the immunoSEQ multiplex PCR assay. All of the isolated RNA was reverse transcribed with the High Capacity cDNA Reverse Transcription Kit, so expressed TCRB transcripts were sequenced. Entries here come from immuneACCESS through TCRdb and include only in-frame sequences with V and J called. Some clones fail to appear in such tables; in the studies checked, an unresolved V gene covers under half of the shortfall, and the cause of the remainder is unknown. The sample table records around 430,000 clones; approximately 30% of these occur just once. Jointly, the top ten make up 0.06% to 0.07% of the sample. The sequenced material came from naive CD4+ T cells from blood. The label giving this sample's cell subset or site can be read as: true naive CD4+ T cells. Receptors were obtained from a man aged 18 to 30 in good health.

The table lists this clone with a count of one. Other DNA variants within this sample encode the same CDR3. CDR3 nucleotides: TGTGCCAGTAGTATATCTGGCGGCAATCAGCCCCAGCATTTT. It encodes CASSISGGNQPQHF. V gene TRBV19 combines with J gene TRBJ1-5; unclear D gene. V lost 2 bases, J lost 2 bases, and 7 bases lay in between. This CDR3 comprises 14 residues. The V gene's germline CDR1 is LNHDA and CDR2 SQIVND (reference sequence).

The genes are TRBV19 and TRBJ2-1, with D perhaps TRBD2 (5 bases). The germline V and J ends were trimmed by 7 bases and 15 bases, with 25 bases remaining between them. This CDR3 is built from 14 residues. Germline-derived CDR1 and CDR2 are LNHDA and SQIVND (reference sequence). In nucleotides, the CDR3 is TGTGCCAGTACCCCTATGTTGGACTCCGGATGGTGGTTCTTC. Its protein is CASTPMLDSGWWFF.

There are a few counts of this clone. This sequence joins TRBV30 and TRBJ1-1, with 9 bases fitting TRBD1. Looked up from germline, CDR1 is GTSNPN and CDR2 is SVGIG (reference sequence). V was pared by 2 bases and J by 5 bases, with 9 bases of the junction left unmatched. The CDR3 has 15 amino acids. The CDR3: CAWSSAGTGRTEAFF. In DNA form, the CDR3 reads TGTGCCTGGAGTTCAGCCGGGACAGGGCGGACTGAAGCTTTCTTT.

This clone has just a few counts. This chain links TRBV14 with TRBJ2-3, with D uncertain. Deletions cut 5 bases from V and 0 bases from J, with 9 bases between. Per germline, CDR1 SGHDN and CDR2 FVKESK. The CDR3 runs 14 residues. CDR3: CASSKLTSTDTQYF. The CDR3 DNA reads TGTGCCAGCAGCAAACTGACTAGCACAGATACGCAGTATTTT.